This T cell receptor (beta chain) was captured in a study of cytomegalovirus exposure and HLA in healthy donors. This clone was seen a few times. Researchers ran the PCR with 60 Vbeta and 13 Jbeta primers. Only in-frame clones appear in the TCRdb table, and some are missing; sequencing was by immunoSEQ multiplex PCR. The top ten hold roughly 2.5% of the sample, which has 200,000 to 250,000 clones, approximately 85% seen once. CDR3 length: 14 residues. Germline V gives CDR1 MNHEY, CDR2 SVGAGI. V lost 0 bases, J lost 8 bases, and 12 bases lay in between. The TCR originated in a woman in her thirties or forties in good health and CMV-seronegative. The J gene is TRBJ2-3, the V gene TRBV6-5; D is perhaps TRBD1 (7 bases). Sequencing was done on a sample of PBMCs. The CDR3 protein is CASSYSQGGSTQYF. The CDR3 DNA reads TGTGCCAGCAGTTACTCGCAGGGGGGAAGTACGCAGTATTTT.